These T cell receptor beta chains were read from a single sample in a study of T cells in Graves' hyperthyroidism and ophthalmopathy. TCRdb reprocessed the multiplex PCR reads with MiXCR, giving one entry per CDR3 protein. Of roughly 750,000 distinct CDR3 sequences in the sample, roughly 15% were seen once. Sequenced: blood. These receptors were obtained from a man between 18 and 29 years old with Graves' hyperthyroidism. Each CDR3 is given without its conserved first and last residue. Fields, in order: clone size, J gene, V gene, CDR3 protein. The listing skips clone size in some rows; elsewhere it reads once, few, many or a size class.

. | TRBJ2-1 | TRBV20-1 | SARAGLAFYNEQF
few | TRBJ1-1 | TRBV20-1 | SARPSTRTANTEAF
few | TRBJ2-1 | TRBV27 | ASSFGQGKLEQF
few | TRBJ2-5 | TRBV20-1 | SAGVLAGEGTQY
few | TRBJ1-4 | TRBV7-2 | ASSPGQGSSNEKLF
many | TRBJ1-3 | TRBV3-1 | ASSRLRSSGNTIY
few | TRBJ1-5 | TRBV19 | ASSIAATRGDQPQH
few | TRBJ2-7 | TRBV20-1 | SARPSGSINEQY
few | TRBJ2-1 | TRBV2 | ASSENRGRGSYNEQF
many | TRBJ2-3 | TRBV3-1 | ASSQTSGADTQY
. | TRBJ2-6 | TRBV12-3/TRBV12-4 | ASTTTPTSTGANVLT
few | TRBJ2-1 | TRBV7-6 | ASTPSRSLEYNEQF
many | TRBJ1-5 | TRBV6-1 | ASSEVGLGWEPNQPQH
. | TRBJ2-1 | TRBV10-3 | AISEVSGGYNEQF
. | TRBJ2-1 | TRBV9 | ASSPLAGGIYNEQF
. | TRBJ2-1 | TRBV10-3 | AISESRDANNEQF
. | TRBJ2-1 | TRBV28 | ASRRGGSYNEQF
. | TRBJ2-7 | TRBV28 | ASSQWRGEQY
. | TRBJ1-5 | TRBV28 | ASSYRGLSNQPQH
. | TRBJ1-1 | TRBV6-5 | ASSYYGSPEAF
. | TRBJ1-2 | TRBV29-1 | SVEGRENRGSGYGYT
. | TRBJ2-7 | TRBV19 | ASSRSAVTYEQY
. | TRBJ2-7 | TRBV29-1 | SVAGFSYEQY
. | TRBJ2-3 | TRBV7-9 | ASSPFGGVADTQY
many | TRBJ2-1 | TRBV9 | ASSPRTSGLYNEQF
. | TRBJ2-5 | TRBV4-1 | ASSPGGEGEETQY
many | TRBJ1-5 | TRBV20-1 | SAAGHTGTLNQPQH
many | TRBJ2-1 | TRBV28 | ASSSPGLNIYNEQF
few | TRBJ2-1 | TRBV10-3 | AISESPSGRPQDGQF
few | TRBJ1-1 | TRBV5-4 | ASSFWTGRATEAF
few | TRBJ2-5 | TRBV5-8 | AGSWGQGLQETQY
few | TRBJ1-1 | TRBV6-1 | ATGHGKVRGDTEAF
few | TRBJ2-7 | TRBV6-1 | ASSENSGEHHEQY
few | TRBJ2-1 | TRBV6-2/TRBV6-3 | ASSSLGGAPYNEQF
many | TRBJ2-3 | TRBV7-2 | ASSPTRTGDTQY
. | TRBJ1-4 | TRBV28 | ASRENEQKLF
many | TRBJ1-5 | TRBV28 | ASSKEGKPQH
many | TRBJ1-2 | TRBV28 | ASTQRIGAINYGYT
. | TRBJ1-1 | TRBV7-6 | ASSLGRRDSNTEAF
. | TRBJ1-5 | TRBV19 | ASSIGGAGGNQPQH
. | TRBJ2-3 | TRBV7-2 | ASSTSTSATTDTQY
many | TRBJ2-5 | TRBV2 | ASSGGFKTQY
. | TRBJ1-2 | TRBV12-5 | ASVGPDHPYGYT
many | TRBJ1-6 | TRBV11-2 | ASRYRVLSSSPLH
many | TRBJ2-3 | TRBV28 | ATEGLAGDTQY
many | TRBJ2-5 | TRBV2 | ASQGPFVETQETQY
few | TRBJ2-3 | TRBV7-3 | ASSLTAGTDTQY
few | TRBJ1-1 | TRBV19 | ASTRPGGAF
many | TRBJ1-1 | TRBV28 | ASSLPPGGGKTEAF
. | TRBJ2-1 | TRBV6-6 | ASSYSIRDEQF
few | TRBJ2-3 | TRBV24-1 | ATSEPTSGDSTDTQY
few | TRBJ1-3 | TRBV29-1 | SAAEGGNTIY
. | TRBJ2-2 | TRBV7-8 | ASSLVITAGELF
few | TRBJ2-2 | TRBV4-1 | ASSLRTGGADGLAGSNTGELF
. | TRBJ2-1 | TRBV6-1 | ASTLLPGLAVESSYNEQF